Presented here are 27 T cell receptor beta chains from one specimen sequenced in a study of blood T cells in healthy people across ages. Alongside a J-beta primer mix, a sample-barcoded 5' primer served in a second PCR lasting about 6 to 12 cycles. TCRdb reprocessed the 5' RACE reads via MiXCR and lists one record per CDR3 protein. The sample carries roughly 1,700,000 distinct CDR3 sequences, 28% recorded once. Input material: blood. The receptors were gathered from a woman between 25 and 40 years old in good health.

Remarks on this clonotype: A much larger clonotype is one base distant, so this may be a read error. The chain uses TRBV10-3 and TRBJ2-7; D may be TRBD2 (6 bases). Trimming cost V 2 bases and J 6 bases, with 17 bases left between them. The CDR3 is 15 residues long. Germline V gene lookup returns CDR1 ENHRY and CDR2 SYGVKD. The CDR3 sequence is CAISEQGRGSGEQYF. The CDR3 nucleotides read TGTGCCATCAGTGAGCAGGGACGGGGGTCGGGCGAGCAGTACTTC.

This clonotype has a handful of counts. The V and J genes are TRBV5-6 and TRBJ2-1; 7 bases match TRBD2. The V segment lost 7 bases and the J segment 8 bases; nucleotides outside the gene matches: 18. The CDR3 runs to 16 residues. Germline loops: CDR1 SGHDT, CDR2 YYEEEE. CDR3 in amino acids: CASAWSEGGPIDEQFF. For the CDR3, the DNA is TGTGCCAGCGCCTGGTCGGAGGGAGGGCCTATTGATGAGCAGTTCTTC.

Comments on this clonotype: A junction end diverges from the germline sequence, so it may reflect a read error. The J gene is TRBJ2-1, the V gene TRBV7-2; 7 nucleotides agree with TRBD1. Looked up from germline, CDR1 is SGHTA and CDR2 is FQGNSA. This CDR3 is built from 16 residues. CDR3 amino acids: CANSSIGQATYNEQFF. CDR3 sequence (DNA): TGTGCCAACAGCTCTATTGGACAGGCGACCTACAATGAGCAGTTCTTC.

The V and J genes are TRBV20-1 and TRBJ2-7; possible D gene TRBD2, 5 bases. The CDR3 totals 14 residues. The V end was cut by 6 bases, the J end by 7 bases, with 22 bases between. CDR1 and CDR2 from the germline V gene are DFQATT and SNEGSKA (reference sequence). As DNA, the CDR3 is TGCAGTGCCTCTAGTTCCGGGATGATGGGGGAGCAGTACTTC. Amino acids: CSASSSGMMGEQYF.

This clonotype came up a few times. The V gene is TRBV12-3 or TRBV12-4, the J gene TRBJ2-1; D gene uncertain. The V end lost 6 bases, the J end lost 7 bases, and 19 bases lay between the germline ends. The CDR3 has 15 residues. The CDR3 loop is CASSPDALLGNEQFF. The CDR3, as DNA: TGTGCCAGCAGCCCGGACGCACTCCTGGGGAATGAGCAGTTCTTC.

The chain joins TRBV12-3 or TRBV12-4 to TRBJ2-3; 7 nucleotides agree with TRBD2. The ends lost 8 bases at V and 11 bases at J; junction bases unmatched: 19. The CDR3 runs 15 residues. The CDR3 reads CASGLGLGRADVQYF. The CDR3 DNA reads TGTGCCAGCGGTCTAGGACTAGGGCGCGCAGATGTGCAGTATTTT.

V and J are TRBV29-1 and TRBJ1-2; D is uncertain. The germline V gene encodes CDR1 SQVTM and CDR2 ANQGSEA. CDR3 length equals 10 residues. The CDR3 loop reads CRERNYGYTF. CDR3 nucleotides: TGCAGGGAGAGGAACTATGGCTACACCTTC.

This clonotype showed up many times. The chain recombines TRBV6-2 or TRBV6-3 with TRBJ2-5; 7 bases fit TRBD1. The germline gives CDR1 MNHEY, CDR2 SVGEGT. CDR3 length equals 14 residues. V was clipped by 2 bases and J by 5 bases; unmatched bases: 5. CDR3 nucleotide sequence: TGTGCCAGCAGTTACCGACAGGGCCGGGAGACCCAGTACTTC. Its protein product is CASSYRQGRETQYF.

The table lists this clonotype with many counts. The chain links TRBV20-1 to TRBJ2-7, with 12 nucleotides matching TRBD2. The CDR3 consists of 14 residues. Germline V lookup: CDR1 DFQATT, CDR2 SNEGSKA (reference sequence). Trimming removed 5 bases from V and 0 bases from J; junction bases left unmatched: 2. CDR3 coding DNA: TGCAGTGCTCAGACTAGCGGGAGCTCCTACGAGCAGTACTTC. Its translation is CSAQTSGSSYEQYF.

This clonotype came up many times. J is TRBJ2-7 and V is TRBV5-1; TRBD2 matches 9 bases. The germline CDR1 and CDR2 sequences are SGHRS and YFSETQ. Trimming cost V 0 bases and J 5 bases; bases outside gene matches: 6. The CDR3 is 15 amino acids. This CDR3 reads CASSLAGLAGNEQYF. CDR3 nucleotides: TGCGCCAGCAGCTTGGCTGGTCTAGCGGGGAACGAGCAGTACTTC.

This chain joins TRBV3-1 and TRBJ2-5, with a possible D match to TRBD2 (5 bases). The V and J ends lost 2 bases and 5 bases respectively, with 12 bases between them. From germline, CDR1 is LGHDT and CDR2 YNNKEL (reference sequence). CDR3 size: 14 residues. CDR3 loop: CASSQSGRGETQYF. As DNA, the CDR3 is TGTGCCAGCAGCCAATCAGGACGAGGGGAGACCCAGTACTTC.

In this sample, this clonotype turned up many times. V usage is TRBV4-1 and J usage is TRBJ2-3; unclear D gene. V gave up 0 bases and J gave up 4 bases, with 17 bases separating them. The CDR3 covers 17 residues. Germline CDR1 MGHRA, CDR2 YSYEKL. CDR3 DNA sequence: TGCGCCAGCAGCCAAGAGGTTGAAGTAATAGGGTCAGATACGCAGTATTTT. It translates to CASSQEVEVIGSDTQYF.

This chain links TRBV10-3 with TRBJ1-1; D perhaps matches TRBD1 (5 bases). V was clipped by 3 bases and J by 4 bases, with 15 bases between them. The CDR3 extends over 15 amino acids. Germline V gives CDR1 ENHRY, CDR2 SYGVKD. The CDR3 DNA reads as TGTGCCATCAGTGACCCCCCGGGGCCGGTCACTGAAGCTTTCTTT. Encoded protein: CAISDPPGPVTEAFF.

Only a few counts were recorded for this clonotype. The chain combines TRBV6-6 with TRBJ1-2; TRBD1 matches 10 bases. The CDR3 contains 17 residues. Losses at the gene ends were 2 bases for V and 4 bases for J; bases not matched to a gene: 10. Germline V gives CDR1 MNHNY, CDR2 SVGAGI (reference sequence). CDR3 sequence: CASSYGTGVKPGYGYTF. The CDR3, as DNA: TGTGCCAGCAGTTACGGGACAGGGGTCAAACCAGGCTATGGCTACACCTTC.

This clonotype was seen more than once but under ten times. V usage is TRBV5-1 and J usage is TRBJ2-1; D gene unclear. CDR3 length equals 13 residues. V lost 2 bases and J lost 5, with 8 bases in between. Germline assignment: CDR1 SGHRS and CDR2 YFSETQ. The CDR3 reads CASSFRYDNEQFF. In DNA form, the CDR3 reads TGCGCCAGCAGCTTTCGTTATGACAATGAGCAGTTCTTC.

The V and J genes are TRBV7-9 and TRBJ1-1; 11 bases are a match to TRBD1. Trimming removed 6 bases from V and 1 base from J; junction bases left unmatched: 7. The CDR3 length is 16 residues. From germline, CDR1 is SEHNR and CDR2 FQNEAQ (reference sequence). The DNA of the CDR3 is TGTGCCAGCAGTGTGGGACAGGGGGTGGGGAACACTGAAGCTTTCTTT. Protein sequence: CASSVGQGVGNTEAFF.

Points on this clonotype: A much larger clone sits a single nucleotide away, making a read error possible. The chain couples TRBV27 to TRBJ2-1; 10 bases map to TRBD1. With V trimmed by 6 bases and J by 7 bases, 6 bases remained unmatched. In germline, CDR1 is MNHEY, CDR2 SMNVEV (reference sequence). The CDR3 contains 14 residues. The chain's CDR3 is CASRVDRGGNEQFF. In DNA, the CDR3 is TGTGCCAGCAGGGTGGACAGGGGGGGAAATGAGCAGTTCTTC.

This clonotype has a handful of counts. The chain recombines TRBV5-1 with TRBJ1-1; tentative D call: TRBD1 (5 bases). Trimming left V 6 bases short and J 4 bases short, with 16 bases between. The CDR3 runs to 14 residues. Germline CDR1 reads SGHRS; CDR2 reads YFSETQ. The CDR3 region is CASTPQGRGTEAFF. The CDR3 DNA sequence: TGCGCCAGCACCCCCCAAGGGAGGGGCACTGAAGCTTTCTTT.

This clonotype was counted a few times. CDR3 bases: TGCGCCAGCAGCTATCAGGGGGGGAATGAAAAACTGTTTTTT. It encodes CASSYQGGNEKLFF. The chain combines TRBV5-1 with TRBJ1-4; 7 bases align to TRBD1. J gave up 5 bases and V 3 bases, and 4 bases lay outside the gene matches. The CDR3 spans 14 residues. Looked up from germline, CDR1 is SGHRS and CDR2 is YFSETQ.

In the case of this clonotype: One junction end does not reproduce the germline sequence, and a read error may be involved. The chain recombines TRBV6-5 with TRBJ1-6; D is unresolved. Germline CDR1 MNHEY, CDR2 SVGAGI. This CDR3 contains 17 residues. The DNA for the CDR3 is TGTGCCGGCAGTTACCTGATCTTGACAAAAATGGGGTCACCCCTCCACTTT. This translates into CAGSYLILTKMGSPLHF.

This clonotype was counted between two and nine times. The chain carries TRBV20-1 and TRBJ2-1, with 7 bases that match TRBD2. Trimming cost V 0 bases and J 6 bases; bases outside gene matches: 8. CDR1 and CDR2 from the germline V gene are DFQATT and SNEGSKA (reference sequence). The CDR3 has 15 amino acids. The CDR3 reads CSARDPGRAGNEQFF. The CDR3 nucleotides are TGCAGTGCTAGAGATCCGGGGAGGGCCGGCAATGAGCAGTTCTTC.

This clonotype was seen repeatedly, ten times or more. The chain carries TRBV7-2 and TRBJ2-7; D remains ambiguous. V shed 0 bases and J shed 2 bases, with 8 bases lying between them. Germline assignment: CDR1 SGHTA and CDR2 FQGNSA. The CDR3 runs 14 residues. The DNA for the CDR3 is TGTGCCAGCAGCTTAGCGGCCGCCACCTACGAGCAGTACTTC. Amino acid sequence: CASSLAAATYEQYF. Complete variable domain (other parts from reference TRBV7-2 and TRBJ2-7): GAGVSQSPSNKVTEKGKDVELRCDPISGHTALYWYRQSLGQGLEFLIYFQGNSAPDKSGLPSDRFSAERTGGSVSTLTIQRTQQEDSAVYLCASSLAAATYEQYFGPGTRLTVT.

This rearrangement joins TRBV20-1 to TRBJ1-5; D gene ambiguous. This CDR3 spans 12 amino acids. The germline V gene has CDR1 DFQATT and CDR2 SNEGSKA (reference sequence). Trimming cost V 3 bases and J 5 bases, with 8 bases left between them. The CDR3 nucleotides are TGCAGTGCTAGTGGGAGCGATCAGCCCCAGCATTTT. Amino acids: CSASGSDQPQHF.

V and J are TRBV2 and TRBJ2-2, with D possibly TRBD1 on 6 matching bases. Germline values: CDR1 SNHLY, CDR2 FYNNEI. The CDR3 runs 14 residues. Trimming pared 9 bases from V and 1 base from J, leaving 12 bases between. CDR3 sequence (DNA): TGTGCCAGGGGACAACCCATGAACACCGGGGAGCTGTTTTTT. Its translation is CARGQPMNTGELFF.

Remarks on this clonotype: This may arise from a read error, as a much more abundant clone is one base away. Here the CDR3 reads CASSPLATNEELFF. The CDR3, as DNA: TGTGCCAGCAGCCCGCTTGCAACTAATGAAGAACTGTTTTTT. This chain links TRBV16 with TRBJ1-4; D gene ambiguous. CDR1 and CDR2 (germline): KGHSY, FQNENV. The CDR3 runs to 14 residues.

A few counts support this clonotype. V gene TRBV7-9 combines with J gene TRBJ1-1; TRBD1 matches 7 bases. The CDR3 has 14 amino acids. Trimming at V came to 5 bases and at J to 6 bases, leaving 9 bases not matched to a gene. Germline V lookup: CDR1 SEHNR, CDR2 FQNEAQ (reference sequence). CDR3 bases: TGTGCCAGCAGCCCGTCGGGCAGGGGGTCTGAAGCTTTCTTT. Its translation: CASSPSGRGSEAFF.

The sample holds many counts of this clonotype. V and J are TRBV24-1 and TRBJ2-5; D possibly matches TRBD1 or TRBD2 (5 bases each). Germline values: CDR1 KGHDR, CDR2 SFDVKD. The CDR3 is 13 amino acids. Trimming took off 9 bases at V and 7 bases at J, with 17 bases between the two ends. The CDR3 region has the DNA TGTGCCACCGCCCGGGACCCCGAGGGGACCCAGTACTTC. It is translated as CATARDPEGTQYF.